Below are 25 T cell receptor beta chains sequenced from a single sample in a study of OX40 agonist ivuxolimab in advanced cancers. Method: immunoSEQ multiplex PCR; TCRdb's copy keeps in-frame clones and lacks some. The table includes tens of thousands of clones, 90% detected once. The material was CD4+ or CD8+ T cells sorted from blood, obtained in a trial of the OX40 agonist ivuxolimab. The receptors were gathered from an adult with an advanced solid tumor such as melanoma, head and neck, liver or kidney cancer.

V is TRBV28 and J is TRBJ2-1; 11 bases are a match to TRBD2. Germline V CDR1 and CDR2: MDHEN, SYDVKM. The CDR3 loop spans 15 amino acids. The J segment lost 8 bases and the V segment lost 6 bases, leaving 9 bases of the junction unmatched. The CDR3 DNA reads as TGTGCCAGCAGCTTAATAGCGGGAGGGCAGGATGAGCAGTTCTTC. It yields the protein CASSLIAGGQDEQFF.

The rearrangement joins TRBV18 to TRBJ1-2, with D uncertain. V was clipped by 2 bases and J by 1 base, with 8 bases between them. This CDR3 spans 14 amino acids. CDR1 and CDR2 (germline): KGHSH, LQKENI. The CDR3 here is CASSPARDNYGYTF. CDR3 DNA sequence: TGTGCCAGCTCACCAGCCCGGGATAACTATGGCTACACCTTC. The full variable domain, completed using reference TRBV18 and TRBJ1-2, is NAGVMQNPRHLVRRRGQEARLRCSPMKGHSHVYWYRQLPEEGLKFMVYLQKENIIDESGMPKERFSAEFPKEGPSILRIQQVVRGDSAAYFCASSPARDNYGYTFGSGTRLTVV.

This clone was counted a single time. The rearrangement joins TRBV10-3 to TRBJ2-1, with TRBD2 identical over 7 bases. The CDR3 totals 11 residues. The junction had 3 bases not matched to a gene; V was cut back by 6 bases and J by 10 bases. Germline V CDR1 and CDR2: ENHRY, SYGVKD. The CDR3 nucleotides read TGTGCCATCAGGGGGGGGTTGGAGCAGTTCTTC. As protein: CAIRGGLEQFF.

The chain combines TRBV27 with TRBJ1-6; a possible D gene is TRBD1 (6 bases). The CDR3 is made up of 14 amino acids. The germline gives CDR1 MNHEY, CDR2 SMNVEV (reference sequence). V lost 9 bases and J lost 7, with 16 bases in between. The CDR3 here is CARGGRRGNSPLHF. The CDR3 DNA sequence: TGTGCCAGGGGGGGGCGCCGGGGGAATTCACCCCTCCACTTT.

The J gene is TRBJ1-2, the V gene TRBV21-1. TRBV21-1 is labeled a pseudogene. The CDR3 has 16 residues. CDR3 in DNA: TGTGCCAGCAGCAAATGGGGAGGGCAGCCACTCTATGGCTACACCTTC. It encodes CASSKWGGQPLYGYTF.

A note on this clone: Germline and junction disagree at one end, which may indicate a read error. In nucleotides, the CDR3 is TGTGCCAGCAGTCGGCAGGGCTCCGACGAGCAGTACTTC. Its protein product is CASSRQGSDEQYF. The V call is TRBV6-6, the J call TRBJ2-7; maybe TRBD1 (5 bases). This CDR3 is built from 13 residues. From germline, CDR1 is MNHNY and CDR2 SVGAGI (reference sequence).

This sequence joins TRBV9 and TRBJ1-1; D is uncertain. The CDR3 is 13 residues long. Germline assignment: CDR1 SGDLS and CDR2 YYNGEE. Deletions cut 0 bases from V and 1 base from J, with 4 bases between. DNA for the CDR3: TGTGCCAGCAGCGTAGCTGGGAACACTGAAGCTTTCTTT. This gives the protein CASSVAGNTEAFF.

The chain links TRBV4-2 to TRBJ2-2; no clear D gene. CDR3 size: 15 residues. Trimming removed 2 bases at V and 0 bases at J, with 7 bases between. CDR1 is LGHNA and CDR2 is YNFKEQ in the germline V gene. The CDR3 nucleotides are TGTGCCAGCAGCCAATTTACAACGAACACCGGGGAGCTGTTTTTT. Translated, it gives CASSQFTTNTGELFF.

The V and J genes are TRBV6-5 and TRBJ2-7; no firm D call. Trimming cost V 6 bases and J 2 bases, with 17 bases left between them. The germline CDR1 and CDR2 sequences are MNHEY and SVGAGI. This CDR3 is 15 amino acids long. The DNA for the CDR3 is TGTGCCAGCAGGGCCCACGAGGATACTACCTACGAGCAGTACTTC. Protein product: CASRAHEDTTYEQYF.

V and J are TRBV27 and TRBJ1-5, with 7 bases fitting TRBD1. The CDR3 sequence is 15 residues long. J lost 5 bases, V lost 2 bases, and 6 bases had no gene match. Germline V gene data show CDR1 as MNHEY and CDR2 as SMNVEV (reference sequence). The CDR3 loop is CASSLGWTGDQPQHF. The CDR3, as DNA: TGTGCCAGCAGTTTAGGTTGGACAGGTGATCAGCCCCAGCATTTT.

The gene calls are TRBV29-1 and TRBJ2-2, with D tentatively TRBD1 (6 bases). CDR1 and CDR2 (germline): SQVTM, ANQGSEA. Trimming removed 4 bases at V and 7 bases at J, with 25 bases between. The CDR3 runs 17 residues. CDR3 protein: CSVARSPRTVPGGELFF. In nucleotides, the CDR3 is TGCAGCGTTGCCAGGTCCCCGCGGACAGTCCCCGGCGGGGAGCTGTTTTTT.

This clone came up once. The CDR3 DNA follows: TGTGCCAGCAGCTTAGATCAAGGGAAGTTGAATACGCAGTATTTT. This gives the protein CASSLDQGKLNTQYF. The chain combines TRBV5-4 with TRBJ2-3, with D unresolved. Germline V gene sequence: CDR1 SGHNT, CDR2 YYREEE (reference sequence). The CDR3 runs 15 residues. The ends were cut back, 2 bases at V and 7 bases at J, with 17 bases in the middle.

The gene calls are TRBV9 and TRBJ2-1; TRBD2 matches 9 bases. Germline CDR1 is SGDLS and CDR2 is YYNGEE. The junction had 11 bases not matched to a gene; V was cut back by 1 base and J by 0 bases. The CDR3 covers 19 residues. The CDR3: CASSVSLRGGPSSYNEQFF. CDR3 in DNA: TGTGCCAGCAGCGTATCTTTGCGGGGGGGCCCGAGCTCCTACAATGAGCAGTTCTTC.

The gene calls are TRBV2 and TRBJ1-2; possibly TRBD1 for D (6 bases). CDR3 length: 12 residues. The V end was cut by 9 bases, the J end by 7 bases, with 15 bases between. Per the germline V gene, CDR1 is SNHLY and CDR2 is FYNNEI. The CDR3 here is CASAAGGAGYTF. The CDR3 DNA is TGTGCCAGTGCTGCTGGGGGGGCTGGCTACACCTTC.

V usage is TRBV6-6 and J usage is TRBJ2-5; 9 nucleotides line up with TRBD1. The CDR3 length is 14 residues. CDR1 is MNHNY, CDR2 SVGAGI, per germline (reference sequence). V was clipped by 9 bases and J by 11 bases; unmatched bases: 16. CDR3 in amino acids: CASRRDRDSGEQYF. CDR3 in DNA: TGTGCCAGTCGACGGGACAGGGATTCGGGGGAGCAGTACTTC.

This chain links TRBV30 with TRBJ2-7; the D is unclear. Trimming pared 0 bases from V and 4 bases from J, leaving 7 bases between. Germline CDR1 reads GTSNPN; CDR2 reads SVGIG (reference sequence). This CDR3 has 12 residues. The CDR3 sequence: CAWSVLQYEQYF. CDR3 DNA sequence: TGTGCCTGGAGTGTACTACAGTACGAGCAGTACTTC.

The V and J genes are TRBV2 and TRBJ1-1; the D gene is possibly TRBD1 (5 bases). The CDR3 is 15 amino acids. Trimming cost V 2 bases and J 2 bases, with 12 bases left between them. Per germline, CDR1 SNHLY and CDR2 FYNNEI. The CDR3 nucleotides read TGTGCCAGCAGTGAACAGGGATGGGCAAACACTGAAGCTTTCTTT. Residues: CASSEQGWANTEAFF. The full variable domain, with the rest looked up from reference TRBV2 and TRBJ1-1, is EPEVTQTPSHQVTQMGQEVILRCVPISNHLYFYWYRQILGQKVEFLVSFYNNEISEKSEIFDDQFSVERPDGSNFTLKIRSTKLEDSAMYFCASSEQGWANTEAFFGQGTRLTVV.

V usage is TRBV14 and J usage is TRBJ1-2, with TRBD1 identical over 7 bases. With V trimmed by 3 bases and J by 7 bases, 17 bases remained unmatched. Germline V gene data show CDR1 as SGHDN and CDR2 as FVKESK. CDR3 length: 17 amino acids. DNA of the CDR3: TGTGCCAGCAGCCATTCTGGAGTACAGGGGATCGGCGGTGGCTACACCTTC. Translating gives CASSHSGVQGIGGGYTF.

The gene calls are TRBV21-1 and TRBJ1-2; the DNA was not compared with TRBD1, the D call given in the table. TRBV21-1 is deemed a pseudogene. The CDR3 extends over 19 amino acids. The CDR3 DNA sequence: TGTGCCAGCAGCAAGAGCCCCCTATGGAGTGACAGGGAAAACTATGGCTACACCTTC. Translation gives CASSKSPLWSDRENYGYTF.

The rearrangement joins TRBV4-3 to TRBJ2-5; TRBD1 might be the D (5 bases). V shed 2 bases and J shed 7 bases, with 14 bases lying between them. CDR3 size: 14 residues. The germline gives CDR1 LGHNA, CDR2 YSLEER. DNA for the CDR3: TGCGCCAGCAGCCAACAGGGTTCCCGAGGGACCCAGTACTTC. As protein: CASSQQGSRGTQYF.

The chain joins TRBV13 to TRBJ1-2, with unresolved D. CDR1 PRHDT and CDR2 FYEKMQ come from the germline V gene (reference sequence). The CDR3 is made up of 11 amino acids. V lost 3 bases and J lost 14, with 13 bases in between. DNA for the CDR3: TGTGCCAGCAGCTTCCGCAGCCCACAGACCTTC. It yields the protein CASSFRSPQTF.

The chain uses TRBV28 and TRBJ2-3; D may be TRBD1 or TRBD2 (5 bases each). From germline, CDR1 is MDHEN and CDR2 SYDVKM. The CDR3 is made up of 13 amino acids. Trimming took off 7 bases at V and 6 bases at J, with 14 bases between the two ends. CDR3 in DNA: TGTGCCAGCACGGGACGGGCTGGTGATACGCAGTATTTT. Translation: CASTGRAGDTQYF. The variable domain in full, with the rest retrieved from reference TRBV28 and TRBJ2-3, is DVKVTQSSRYLVKRTGEKVFLECVQDMDHENMFWYRQDPGLGLRLIYFSYDVKMKEKGDIPEGYSVSREKKERFSLILESASTNQTSMYLCASTGRAGDTQYFGPGTRLTVL.

The CDR3 spells CSASHQETQYF. In nucleotides, the CDR3 is TGCAGTGCTAGCCACCAAGAGACCCAGTACTTC. V is TRBV20-1 and J is TRBJ2-5, with unresolved D. The CDR3 extends over 11 amino acids. Looked up from germline, CDR1 is DFQATT and CDR2 is SNEGSKA (reference sequence). The germline V and J ends were trimmed by 3 bases and 0 bases, with 2 bases remaining between them.

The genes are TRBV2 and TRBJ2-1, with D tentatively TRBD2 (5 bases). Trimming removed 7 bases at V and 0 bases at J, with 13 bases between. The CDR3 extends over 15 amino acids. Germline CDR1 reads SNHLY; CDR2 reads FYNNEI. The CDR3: CASTSGRSSYNEQFF. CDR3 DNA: TGTGCCAGCACCAGCGGCCGTAGCTCCTACAATGAGCAGTTCTTC.

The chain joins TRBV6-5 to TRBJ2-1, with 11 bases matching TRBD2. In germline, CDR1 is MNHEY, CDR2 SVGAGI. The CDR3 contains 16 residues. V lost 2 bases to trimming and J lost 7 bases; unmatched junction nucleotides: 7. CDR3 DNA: TGTGCCAGCAGTTACAATGTACTAGCGGGAGTAAATGAGCAGTTCTTC. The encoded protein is CASSYNVLAGVNEQFF.